Listed below are T cell receptor beta chains from one sample, sequenced in a study of blood T cells in healthy people across ages. Each CDR3 protein is one row after TCRdb ran MiXCR on the 5' RACE reads. The table lists around 1,600,000 distinct CDR3 sequences, 35% to 45% of them singletons. The sequencing sample was made of blood. The receptors here all came from a young woman in good health. Each CDR3 is given with its conserved first and last residue. A D gene is named only where the DNA matches it firmly. A clone size is listed for some rows: how often the clone was seen (once, few, many), or a class if it is expanded.

cdr3_length	v_call	d_call	clone_size	j_call	cdr3_aa	cdr3_nt
16	TRBV7-9	TRBD2	NA	TRBJ2-7	CASSSTSGRESYEQYF	TGTGCCAGCAGCTCTACTAGCGGGAGGGAGTCCTACGAGCAGTACTTC
17	TRBV25-1	NA	NA	TRBJ1-1	CASSANTLTDMNTEAFF	TGTGCCAGCAGTGCCAACACCCTGACAGACATGAACACTGAAGCTTTCTTT
13	TRBV6-1	NA	NA	TRBJ2-7	CASGTPDSYEQYF	TGTGCCAGCGGGACACCAGACTCCTACGAGCAGTACTTC
15	TRBV18	TRBD2	few	TRBJ2-7	CASSRTSGMRYEQYF	TGTGCCAGCTCCCGAACTAGCGGGATGAGGTACGAGCAGTACTTC
14	TRBV11-2	NA	NA	TRBJ2-6	CASSLDRGANVLTF	TGTGCCAGCAGCTTAGATAGGGGGGCCAATGTCCTGACTTTC
15	TRBV7-2	NA	few	TRBJ1-1	CASSLEPRMNTEAFF	TGTGCCAGCAGCTTAGAGCCCAGAATGAACACTGAAGCTTTCTTT
14	TRBV9	NA	NA	TRBJ1-5	CASSPGTRGQPQHF	TGTGCCAGCAGCCCTGGGACACGAGGTCAGCCCCAGCATTTT
16	TRBV12-3/TRBV12-4	NA	NA	TRBJ2-7	CASFPWGSGSSYEQYF	TGTGCCAGCTTCCCTTGGGGATCAGGGTCTTCCTACGAGCAGTACTTC
16	TRBV30	TRBD2	NA	TRBJ2-3	CAWSPSRTSGGDTQYF	TGTGCCTGGAGTCCGTCCCGGACTAGCGGGGGAGATACGCAGTATTTT
20	TRBV6-5	TRBD2	NA	TRBJ2-7	CASSYDVGTSGGGSYNEQYF	TGTGCCAGCAGTTACGATGTTGGGACTAGCGGGGGGGGCTCCTACAATGAGCAGTACTTC
13	TRBV4-1	NA	NA	TRBJ1-5	CASSHGSGWKAHF	TGCGCCAGCAGCCACGGCTCAGGGTGGAAGGCGCATTTT
14	TRBV20-1	TRBD1	NA	TRBJ2-2	CSARVGGYTGELFF	TGCAGTGCTAGAGTAGGGGGCTACACCGGGGAGCTGTTTTTT
14	TRBV20-1	NA	NA	TRBJ2-1	CSATGPNGGETQFF	TGCAGTGCTACCGGGCCAAATGGAGGCGAGACCCAGTTCTTC
14	TRBV7-9	NA	once	TRBJ1-2	CASSLGEMNYGYTF	TGTGCCAGCAGCTTAGGGGAGATGAACTATGGCTACACCTTC